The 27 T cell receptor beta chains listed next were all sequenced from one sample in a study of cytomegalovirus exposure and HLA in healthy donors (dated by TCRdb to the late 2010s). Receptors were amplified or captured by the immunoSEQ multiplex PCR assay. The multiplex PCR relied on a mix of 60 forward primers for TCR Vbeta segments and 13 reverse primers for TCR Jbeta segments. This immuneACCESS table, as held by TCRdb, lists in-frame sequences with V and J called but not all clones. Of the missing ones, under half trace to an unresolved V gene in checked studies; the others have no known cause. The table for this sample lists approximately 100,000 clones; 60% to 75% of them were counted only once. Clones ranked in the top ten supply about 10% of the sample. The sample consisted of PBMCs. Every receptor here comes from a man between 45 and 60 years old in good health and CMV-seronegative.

The CDR3 nucleotides read TGCGCCAGCAGCCAATCTGGGGGGACTCTTTACAATGAGCAGTTCTTC. Amino acids: CASSQSGGTLYNEQFF. The chain combines TRBV4-3 with TRBJ2-1; D possibly corresponds to TRBD2 (6 bases). The ends were cut back, 2 bases at V and 4 bases at J, with 15 bases in the middle. Germline V lookup: CDR1 LGHNA, CDR2 YSLEER. This CDR3 has 16 residues.

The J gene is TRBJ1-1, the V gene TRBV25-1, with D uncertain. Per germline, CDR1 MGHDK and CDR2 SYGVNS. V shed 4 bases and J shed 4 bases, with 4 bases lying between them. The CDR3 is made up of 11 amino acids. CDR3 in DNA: TGTGCCAGCAGTGGAGGCACTGAAGCTTTCTTT. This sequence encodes CASSGGTEAFF.

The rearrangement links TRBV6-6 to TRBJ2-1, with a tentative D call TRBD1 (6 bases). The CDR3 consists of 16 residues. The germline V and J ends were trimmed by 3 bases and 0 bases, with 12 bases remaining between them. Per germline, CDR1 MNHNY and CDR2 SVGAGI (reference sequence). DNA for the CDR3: TGTGCCAGCAGTTATGGACAGTACAGCTCCTACAATGAGCAGTTCTTC. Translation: CASSYGQYSSYNEQFF.

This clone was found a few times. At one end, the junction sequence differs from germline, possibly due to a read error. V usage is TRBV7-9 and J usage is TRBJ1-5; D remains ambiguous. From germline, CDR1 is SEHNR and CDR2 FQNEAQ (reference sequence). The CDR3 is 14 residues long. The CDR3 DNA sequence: TGTTCCAGCAGCTTATCGACACCGAATCAGCCCCAGCATTTT. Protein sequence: CSSSLSTPNQPQHF. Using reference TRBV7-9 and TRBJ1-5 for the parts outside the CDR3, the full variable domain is DTGVSQNPRHKITKRGQNVTFRCDPISEHNRLYWYRQTLGQGPEFLTYFQNEAQLEKSRLLSDRFSAERPKGSFSTLEIQRTEQGDSAMYLCSSSLSTPNQPQHFGDGTRLSIL.

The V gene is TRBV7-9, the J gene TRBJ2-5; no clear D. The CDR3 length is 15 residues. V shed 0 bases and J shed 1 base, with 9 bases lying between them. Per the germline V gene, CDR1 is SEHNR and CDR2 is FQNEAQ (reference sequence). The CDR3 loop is CASSLAAKTQETQYF. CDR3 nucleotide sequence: TGTGCCAGCAGCTTAGCCGCGAAAACCCAAGAGACCCAGTACTTC.

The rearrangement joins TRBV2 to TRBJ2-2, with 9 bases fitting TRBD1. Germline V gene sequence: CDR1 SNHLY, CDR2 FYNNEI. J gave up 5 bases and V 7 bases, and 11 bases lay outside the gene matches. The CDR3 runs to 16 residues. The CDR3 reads CASTGGTGYETGELFF. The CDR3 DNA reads TGTGCCAGCACCGGAGGGACAGGGTATGAGACCGGGGAGCTGTTTTTT. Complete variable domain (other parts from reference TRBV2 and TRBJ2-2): EPEVTQTPSHQVTQMGQEVILRCVPISNHLYFYWYRQILGQKVEFLVSFYNNEISEKSEIFDDQFSVERPDGSNFTLKIRSTKLEDSAMYFCASTGGTGYETGELFFGEGSRLTVL.

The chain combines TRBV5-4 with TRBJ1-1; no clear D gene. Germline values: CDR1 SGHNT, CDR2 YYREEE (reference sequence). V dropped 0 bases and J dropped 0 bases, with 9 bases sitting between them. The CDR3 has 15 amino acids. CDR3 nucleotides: TGTGCCAGCAGCTTGGACGTGGCCTTGAACACTGAAGCTTTCTTT. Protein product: CASSLDVALNTEAFF. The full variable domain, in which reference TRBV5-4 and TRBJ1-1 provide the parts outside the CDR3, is ETGVTQSPTHLIKTRGQQVTLRCSSQSGHNTVSWYQQALGQGPQFIFQYYREEENGRGNFPPRFSGLQFPNYSSELNVNALELDDSALYLCASSLDVALNTEAFFGQGTRLTVV.

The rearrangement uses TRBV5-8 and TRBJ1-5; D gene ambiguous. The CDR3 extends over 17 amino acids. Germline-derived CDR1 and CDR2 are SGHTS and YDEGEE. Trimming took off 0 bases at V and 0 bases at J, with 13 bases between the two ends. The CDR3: CASSLVRVVYSNQPQHF. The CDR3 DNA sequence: TGTGCCAGCAGCTTGGTGAGGGTTGTCTATAGCAATCAGCCCCAGCATTTT.

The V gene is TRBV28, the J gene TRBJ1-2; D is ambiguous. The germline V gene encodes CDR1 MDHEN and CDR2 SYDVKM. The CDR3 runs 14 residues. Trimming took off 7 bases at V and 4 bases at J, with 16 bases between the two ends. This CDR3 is CASIPGGPTYGYTF. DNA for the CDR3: TGTGCCAGCATTCCCGGAGGGCCAACCTATGGCTACACCTTC.

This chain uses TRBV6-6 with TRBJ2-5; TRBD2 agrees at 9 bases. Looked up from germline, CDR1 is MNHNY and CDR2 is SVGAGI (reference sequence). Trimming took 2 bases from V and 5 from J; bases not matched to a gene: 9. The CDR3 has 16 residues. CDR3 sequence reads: CASSYLAGQMAETQYF. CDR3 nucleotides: TGTGCCAGCAGTTACCTAGCGGGACAAATGGCGGAGACCCAGTACTTC.

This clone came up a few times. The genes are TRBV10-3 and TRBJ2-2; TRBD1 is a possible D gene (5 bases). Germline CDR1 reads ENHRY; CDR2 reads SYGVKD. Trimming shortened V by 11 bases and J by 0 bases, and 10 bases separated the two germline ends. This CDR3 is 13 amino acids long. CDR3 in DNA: TGTGCCGCCGGACATCCGAACACCGGGGAGCTGTTTTTT. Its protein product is CAAGHPNTGELFF.

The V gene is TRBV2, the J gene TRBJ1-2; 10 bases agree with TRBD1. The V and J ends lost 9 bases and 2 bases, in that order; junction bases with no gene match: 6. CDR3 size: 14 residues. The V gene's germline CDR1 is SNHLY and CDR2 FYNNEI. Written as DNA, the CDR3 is TGTGCCAGAGGTCCGGGACAGGGGAACTATGGCTACACCTTC. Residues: CARGPGQGNYGYTF.

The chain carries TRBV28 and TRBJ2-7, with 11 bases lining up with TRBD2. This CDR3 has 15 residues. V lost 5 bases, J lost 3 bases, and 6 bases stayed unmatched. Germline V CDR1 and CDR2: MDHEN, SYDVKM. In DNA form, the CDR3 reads TGTGCCAGCAGTACCGGGACTAGCGGACGCTACGAGCAGTACTTC. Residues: CASSTGTSGRYEQYF.

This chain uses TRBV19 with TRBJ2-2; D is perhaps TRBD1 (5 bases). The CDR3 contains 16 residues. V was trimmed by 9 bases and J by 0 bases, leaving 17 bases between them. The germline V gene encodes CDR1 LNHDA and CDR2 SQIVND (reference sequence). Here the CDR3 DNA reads TGTGCCAGCACGACAGCTCCTATCCCGAACACCGGGGAGCTGTTTTTT. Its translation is CASTTAPIPNTGELFF.

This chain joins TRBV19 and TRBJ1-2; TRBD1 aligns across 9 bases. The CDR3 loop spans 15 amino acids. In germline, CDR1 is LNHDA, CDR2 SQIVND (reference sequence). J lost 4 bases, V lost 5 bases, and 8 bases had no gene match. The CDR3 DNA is TGTGCCAGTAGTCCTGGGACAGGGAACGGCTATGGCTACACCTTC. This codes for CASSPGTGNGYGYTF.

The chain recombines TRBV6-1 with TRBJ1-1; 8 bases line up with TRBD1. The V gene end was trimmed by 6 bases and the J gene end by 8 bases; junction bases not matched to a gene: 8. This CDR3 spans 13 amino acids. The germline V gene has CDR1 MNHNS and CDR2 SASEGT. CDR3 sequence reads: CASRVTGAKEAFF. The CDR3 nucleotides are TGTGCCAGCAGGGTGACAGGGGCGAAAGAAGCTTTCTTT.

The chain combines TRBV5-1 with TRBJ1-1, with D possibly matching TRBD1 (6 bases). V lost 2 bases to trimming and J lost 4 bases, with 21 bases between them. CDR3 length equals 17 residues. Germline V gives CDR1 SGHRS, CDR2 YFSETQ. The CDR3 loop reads CASSLMPAEGVFTEAFF. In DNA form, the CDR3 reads TGCGCCAGCAGCTTAATGCCTGCTGAGGGGGTTTTCACTGAAGCTTTCTTT.

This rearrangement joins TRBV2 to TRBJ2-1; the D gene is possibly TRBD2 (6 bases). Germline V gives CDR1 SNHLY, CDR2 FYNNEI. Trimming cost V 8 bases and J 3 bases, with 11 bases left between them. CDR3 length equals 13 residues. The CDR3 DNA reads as TGTGCCAGCGGAACGACTAGCTACAATGAGCAGTTCTTC. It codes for CASGTTSYNEQFF.

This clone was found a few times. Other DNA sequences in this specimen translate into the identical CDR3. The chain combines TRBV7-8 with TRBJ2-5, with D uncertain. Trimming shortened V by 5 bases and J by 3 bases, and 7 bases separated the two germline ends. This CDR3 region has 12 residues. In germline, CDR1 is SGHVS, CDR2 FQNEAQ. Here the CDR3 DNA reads TGTGCCAGCAGCCGTAGTAAAGAGACCCAGTACTTC. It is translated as CASSRSKETQYF.

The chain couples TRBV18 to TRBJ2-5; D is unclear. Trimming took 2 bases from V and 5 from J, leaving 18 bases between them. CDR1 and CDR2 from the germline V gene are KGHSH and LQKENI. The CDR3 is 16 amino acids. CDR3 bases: TGTGCCAGCTCACCAAAAGCGAGTCTGACTGCCGAGACCCAGTACTTC. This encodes CASSPKASLTAETQYF.

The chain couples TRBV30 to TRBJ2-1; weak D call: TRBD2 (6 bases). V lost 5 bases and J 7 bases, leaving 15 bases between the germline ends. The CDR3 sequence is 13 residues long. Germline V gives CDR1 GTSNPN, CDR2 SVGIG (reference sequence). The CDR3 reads CAWSAAGWNEQFF. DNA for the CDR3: TGTGCCTGGTCGGCTGCGGGATGGAATGAGCAGTTCTTC.

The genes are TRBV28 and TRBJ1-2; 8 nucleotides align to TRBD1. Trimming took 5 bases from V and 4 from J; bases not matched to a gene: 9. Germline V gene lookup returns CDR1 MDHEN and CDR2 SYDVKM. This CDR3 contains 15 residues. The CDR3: CASSVDRGRSYGYTF. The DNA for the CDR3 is TGTGCCAGCAGTGTCGACAGGGGCCGAAGCTATGGCTACACCTTC.

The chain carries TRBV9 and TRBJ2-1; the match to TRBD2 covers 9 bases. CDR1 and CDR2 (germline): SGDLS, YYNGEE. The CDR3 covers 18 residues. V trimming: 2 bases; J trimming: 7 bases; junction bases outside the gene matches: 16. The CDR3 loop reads CASSVRGGLGTAGNEQFF. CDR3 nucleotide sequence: TGTGCCAGCAGCGTGCGGGGGGGCCTAGGTACAGCGGGGAATGAGCAGTTCTTC. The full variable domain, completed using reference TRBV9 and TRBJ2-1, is DSGVTQTPKHLITATGQRVTLRCSPRSGDLSVYWYQQSLDQGLQFLIQYYNGEERAKGNILERFSAQQFPDLHSELNLSSLELGDSALYFCASSVRGGLGTAGNEQFFGPGTRLTVL.

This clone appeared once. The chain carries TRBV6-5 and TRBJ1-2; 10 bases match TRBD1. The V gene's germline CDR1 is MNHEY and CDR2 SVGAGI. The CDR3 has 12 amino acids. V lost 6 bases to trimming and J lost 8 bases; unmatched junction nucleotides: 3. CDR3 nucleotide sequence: TGTGCCAGCAGCCCGGGACAGGGGGGCTACACCTTC. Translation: CASSPGQGGYTF.

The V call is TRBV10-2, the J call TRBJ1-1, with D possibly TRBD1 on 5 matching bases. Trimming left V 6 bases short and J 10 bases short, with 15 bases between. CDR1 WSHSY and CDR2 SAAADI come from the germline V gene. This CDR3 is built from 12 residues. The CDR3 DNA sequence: TGCGCCAGCAGCCTATACGCGGGGGGAGCTTTCTTT. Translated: CASSLYAGGAFF.

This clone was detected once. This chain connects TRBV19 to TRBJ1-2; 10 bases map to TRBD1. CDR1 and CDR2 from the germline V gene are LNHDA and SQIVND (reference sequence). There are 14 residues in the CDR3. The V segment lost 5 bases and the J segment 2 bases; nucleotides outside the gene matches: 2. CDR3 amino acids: CASSPDRGNYGYTF. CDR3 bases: TGTGCCAGTAGTCCGGACAGGGGGAACTATGGCTACACCTTC.

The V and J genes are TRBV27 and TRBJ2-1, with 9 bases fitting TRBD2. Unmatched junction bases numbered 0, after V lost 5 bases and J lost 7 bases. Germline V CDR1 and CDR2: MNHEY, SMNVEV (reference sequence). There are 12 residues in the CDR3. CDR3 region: CASSAGGNEQFF. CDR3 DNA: TGTGCCAGCAGTGCGGGAGGGAATGAGCAGTTCTTC.